These T cell receptor beta chains were read from a single sample in a study of human T cells and chemical hapten exposure. TCRdb re-derived calls from the RACE reads in MiXCR, one entry per CDR3 protein. The profile shows more than 70,000 distinct CDR3 sequences, around a tenth of them singletons. This specimen was whole blood, taken in connection with sensitization to the hapten diphenylcyclopropenone (DPC). The origin of the receptors is a man aged 18 to 29 with alopecia areata. Some clones in this sample may be carry-over from other donors' samples. CDR3s leave out the opening cysteine and the closing phenylalanine or tryptophan. Fields, in order: J gene, clone size, CDR3 length, V gene, CDR3 protein. Expanded clones are given a class, and other clones once, few, many or no size at all.

j_call: TRBJ2-3
clone_size: -
cdr3_length: 14
v_call: TRBV7-2
cdr3_aa: ASSWVVGPSTDTQY

j_call: TRBJ2-4
clone_size: many
cdr3_length: 10
v_call: TRBV29-1
cdr3_aa: SGGRLRGDQY

j_call: TRBJ1-1
clone_size: -
cdr3_length: 11
v_call: TRBV2
cdr3_aa: ASTSDRNTEAF

j_call: TRBJ1-6
clone_size: many
cdr3_length: 12
v_call: TRBV6-4
cdr3_aa: ASSEGTDNSPLH

j_call: TRBJ1-5
clone_size: many
cdr3_length: 13
v_call: TRBV12-3/TRBV12-4
cdr3_aa: ASSGEGGANQPQH

j_call: TRBJ2-1
clone_size: -
cdr3_length: 14
v_call: TRBV7-9
cdr3_aa: ASSAPSGGSYNEQF

j_call: TRBJ1-6
clone_size: many
cdr3_length: 12
v_call: TRBV6-5
cdr3_aa: AIRASSYNSPLH

j_call: TRBJ2-1
clone_size: many
cdr3_length: 13
v_call: TRBV7-9
cdr3_aa: ASSLMVRGVDEQF

j_call: TRBJ1-5
clone_size: -
cdr3_length: 12
v_call: TRBV4-1
cdr3_aa: ASSQDPGFRPQH

j_call: TRBJ1-2
clone_size: many
cdr3_length: 14
v_call: TRBV27
cdr3_aa: ASSPSTGTLTYGYT

j_call: TRBJ1-1
clone_size: few
cdr3_length: 11
v_call: TRBV15
cdr3_aa: ATGRGSDTEAF

j_call: TRBJ2-2
clone_size: -
cdr3_length: 12
v_call: TRBV6-1
cdr3_aa: ASSEWTGSGELF

j_call: TRBJ2-7
clone_size: -
cdr3_length: 13
v_call: TRBV6-2/TRBV6-3
cdr3_aa: ASSYSPGEAYEQY

j_call: TRBJ2-3
clone_size: -
cdr3_length: 13
v_call: TRBV10-3
cdr3_aa: AISELRGHQDTQY

j_call: TRBJ2-6
clone_size: -
cdr3_length: 18
v_call: TRBV4-3
cdr3_aa: ASSQEGEASYTPGANVLT

j_call: TRBJ2-1
clone_size: few
cdr3_length: 11
v_call: TRBV19
cdr3_aa: ASTSTGYNEQF

j_call: TRBJ2-1
clone_size: once
cdr3_length: 14
v_call: TRBV12-3/TRBV12-4
cdr3_aa: ASSDPGQGAYNEQF

j_call: TRBJ1-1
clone_size: -
cdr3_length: 12
v_call: TRBV4-3
cdr3_aa: ASSQVQGAGEAF

j_call: TRBJ1-1
clone_size: -
cdr3_length: 10
v_call: TRBV28
cdr3_aa: ASNGRDTEAF

j_call: TRBJ1-6
clone_size: many
cdr3_length: 14
v_call: TRBV11-2
cdr3_aa: ASSSIRGSYNSPLH

j_call: TRBJ2-3
clone_size: few
cdr3_length: 11
v_call: TRBV7-6
cdr3_aa: ASSWRGADTQY

j_call: TRBJ2-1
clone_size: many
cdr3_length: 12
v_call: TRBV12-3/TRBV12-4
cdr3_aa: ASSSRTGGDEQF

j_call: TRBJ2-1
clone_size: few
cdr3_length: 12
v_call: TRBV20-1
cdr3_aa: SARDAAIYNEQF